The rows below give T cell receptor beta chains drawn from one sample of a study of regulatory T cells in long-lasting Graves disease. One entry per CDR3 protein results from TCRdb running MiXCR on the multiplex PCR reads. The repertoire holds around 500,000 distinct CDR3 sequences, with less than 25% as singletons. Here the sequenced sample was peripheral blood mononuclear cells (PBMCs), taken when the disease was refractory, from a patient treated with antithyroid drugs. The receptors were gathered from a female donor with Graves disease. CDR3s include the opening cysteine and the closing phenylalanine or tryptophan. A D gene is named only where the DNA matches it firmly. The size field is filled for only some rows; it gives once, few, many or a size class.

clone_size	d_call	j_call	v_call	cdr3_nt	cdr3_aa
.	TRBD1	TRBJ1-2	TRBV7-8	TGTGCCAGCAGCTTAGGCCAGGGGGAGCTCTATGGCTACACCTTC	CASSLGQGELYGYTF
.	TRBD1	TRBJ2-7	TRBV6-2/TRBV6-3	TGTGCCAGCAACAGGGGGATTGACTTACGAGAGCAGTACTTC	CASNRGIDLREQYF
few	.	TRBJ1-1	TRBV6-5	TGTGCCAGCAGTTCGACGTCCACTGAAGCTTTCTTT	CASSSTSTEAFF
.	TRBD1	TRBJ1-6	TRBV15	TGTGCCACCAGCAGAAGAACAGGGGCGAATTCACCCCTCCACTTT	CATSRRTGANSPLHF
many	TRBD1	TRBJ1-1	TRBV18	TGTGCCAGCTCACCGGACAGGGGGAGGAACACTGAAGCTTTCTTT	CASSPDRGRNTEAFF
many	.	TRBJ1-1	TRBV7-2	TGTGCCAGCAGCTCAAGGTGGGGCGTAGGGGGGAACACTGAAGCTTTCTTT	CASSSRWGVGGNTEAFF
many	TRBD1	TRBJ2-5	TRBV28	TGTGCCAGCAGTTTTTTGTATGGACAGGATCCGGGGACCCAGTACTTC	CASSFLYGQDPGTQYF
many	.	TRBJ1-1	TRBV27	TGTGCCAGCAGCATGGTGAAGGGAGGGACCGGCACTGAAGCTTTCTTT	CASSMVKGGTGTEAFF
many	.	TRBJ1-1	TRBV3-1	TGTGCCAGCAGCCCTAACAGGGTGACAACTGAAGCTTTCTTT	CASSPNRVTTEAFF
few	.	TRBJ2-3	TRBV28	TGTGCCAGCAGTTTGGGCGTCGGCACAGATACGCAGTATTTT	CASSLGVGTDTQYF
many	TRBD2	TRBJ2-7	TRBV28	TGTGCCAGCAGTTTAGCTAGCGGGAGGGCCTACGAGCAGTACTTC	CASSLASGRAYEQYF
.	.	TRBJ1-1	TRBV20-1	TGCAGTGCTAGAGACCCTCCAACAGCGAACACTGAAGCTTTCTTT	CSARDPPTANTEAFF
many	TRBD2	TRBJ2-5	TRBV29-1	TGCAGCGTTGGAGGGGCGGGAGGAGGAGAGACCCAGTACTTC	CSVGGAGGGETQYF
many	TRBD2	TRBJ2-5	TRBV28	TGTGCCAGCAGTGCTCTCCTAGCGGGTCCGGAGACCCAGTACTTC	CASSALLAGPETQYF
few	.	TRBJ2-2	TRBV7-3	TGTGCCAGCAGCAAAACCGGGACGGCGAACACCGGGGAGCTGTTTTTT	CASSKTGTANTGELFF
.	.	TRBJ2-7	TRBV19	TGTGCCAGTAGTGATTTGGGGGAACCAACGAACGAGCAGTACTTC	CASSDLGEPTNEQYF
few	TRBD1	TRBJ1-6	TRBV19	TGTGCCAGTAGGGGGACAGGGGGCGATCATTCACCCCTCCACTTT	CASRGTGGDHSPLHF
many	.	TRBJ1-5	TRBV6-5	TGTGCCAGCAGTTTGCCCCGACGAAACAATAGCAATCAGCCCCAGCATTTT	CASSLPRRNNSNQPQHF
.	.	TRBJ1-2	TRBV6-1	TGTGCCAGCAGTGAAAGGGGGGGGGATAACTATGGCTACACCTTC	CASSERGGDNYGYTF
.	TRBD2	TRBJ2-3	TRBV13	TGTGCCAGCAGCTCGGGGGGAGATACGCAGTATTTT	CASSSGGDTQYF
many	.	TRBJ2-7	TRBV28	TGTGCCAGCAGTTTATCTTCCAGCGTCGAGCAGTACTTC	CASSLSSSVEQYF
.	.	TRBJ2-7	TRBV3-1	TGTGCCAGCAGCCCTAGACAGGCCCCCTCCTACGAGCAGTACTTC	CASSPRQAPSYEQYF
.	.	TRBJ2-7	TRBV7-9	TGTGCCAGCAGCTTAGTCGTTATGGGCCACGAGCAGTACTTC	CASSLVVMGHEQYF
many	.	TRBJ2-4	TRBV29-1	TGCAGCGTTGCGGGGGCGCAGGCCAAAAACATTCAGTACTTC	CSVAGAQAKNIQYF
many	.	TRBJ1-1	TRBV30	TGTGCCTGGACTGAGGGCACTGAAGCTTTCTTT	CAWTEGTEAFF
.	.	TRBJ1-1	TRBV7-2	TGTGCCAGCAGCTTATGGGGGAATGGTGAAGCTTTCTTT	CASSLWGNGEAFF
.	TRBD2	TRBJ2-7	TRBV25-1	TGTGCCAGCAGTTCTAGCGGGATAGGCTCCTACGAGCAGTACTTC	CASSSSGIGSYEQYF
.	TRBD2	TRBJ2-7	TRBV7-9	TGTGCCAGCAGCTTAGCCCGGACTAGCTTCCTCGAGCAGTACTTC	CASSLARTSFLEQYF
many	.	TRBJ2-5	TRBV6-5	TGTGCCAGCAGTTACAAGGGAGGCGGCGGGGAGACCCAGTACTTC	CASSYKGGGGETQYF
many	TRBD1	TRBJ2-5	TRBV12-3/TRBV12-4	TGTGCCAGCAGTTTTAGGGGACAGCAAGAGACCCAGTACTTC	CASSFRGQQETQYF
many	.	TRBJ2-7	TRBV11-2	TGTGCCAGCAGCTTCATGGCGTCCTCCTACGAGCAGTACTTC	CASSFMASSYEQYF
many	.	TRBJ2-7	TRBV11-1	TGTGCCAGCAGCAATCCCTCGGGCTCCTACGAGCAGTACTTC	CASSNPSGSYEQYF
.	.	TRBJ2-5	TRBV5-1	TGCGCCAGCAGCTATCCGGGACAAGGGGAGCGGGAGACCCAGTACTTC	CASSYPGQGERETQYF
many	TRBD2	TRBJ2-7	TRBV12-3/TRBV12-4	TGTGCCAGCAGCTCCACTAGCGGGAGATTTCCCTACGAGCAGTACTTC	CASSSTSGRFPYEQYF
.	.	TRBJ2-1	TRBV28	TGTGCCAGCAGCTCCAGTCGGGGGTGGGAGAATGAGCAGTTCTTC	CASSSSRGWENEQFF
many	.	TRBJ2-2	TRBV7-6	TGTGCCAGCAGCTGGGACCCCACAGGAACCGGGGAGCTGTTTTTT	CASSWDPTGTGELFF
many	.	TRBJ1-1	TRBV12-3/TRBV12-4	TGTGCCAGCAGAGAGGGCACTGAAGCTTTCTTT	CASREGTEAFF
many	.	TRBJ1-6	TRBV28	TGTGCCAGCAGTTGGGAGACAGGCGACTCACCCCTCCACTTT	CASSWETGDSPLHF
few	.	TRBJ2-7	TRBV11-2	TGTGCCAGCAGCTTAGACGACGGACCCTACGAGCAGTACTTC	CASSLDDGPYEQYF
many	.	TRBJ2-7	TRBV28	TGTGCCAGCAGTTTAAGTCGGGGGGCCCTACGAGGGGAGCAGTACTTC	CASSLSRGALRGEQYF
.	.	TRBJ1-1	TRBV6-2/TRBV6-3	TGTGCCAGCGGTGGGGGAGGTTATCCTGAAGCTTTCTTT	CASGGGGYPEAFF
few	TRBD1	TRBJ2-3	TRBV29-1	TGCAGCGTTGCGACAGGGATCGCAGATACGCAGTATTTT	CSVATGIADTQYF
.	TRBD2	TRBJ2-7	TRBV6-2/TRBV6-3	TGTGCCAGCAGAAACTTAGCGGGAGGGGTACGCGAGCAGTACTTC	CASRNLAGGVREQYF
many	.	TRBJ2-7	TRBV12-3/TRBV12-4	TGTGCCAGCAGTGCCAGCTCCTACGAGCAGTACTTC	CASSASSYEQYF
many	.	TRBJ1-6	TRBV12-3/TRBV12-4	TGTGCCAGCAGTAGACTGATGGCGCCCGATTCACCCCTCCACTTT	CASSRLMAPDSPLHF